This T cell receptor beta chain was retrieved from a study of blood T cell repertoires in COVID-19. At the level of the study: PBMCs, B-cell-depleted T cells, or T cells provided the cDNA or gDNA that made up the material.

This CDR3 spans 13 amino acids. The germline V gene encodes CDR1 SGHNT and CDR2 YENEEA. The J segment lost 8 bases and the V segment lost 3 bases, leaving 2 bases of the junction unmatched. TCRdb's copy holds only in-frame clones and misses some; the assay was immunoSEQ multiplex PCR. Of 150,000 to 200,000 clones listed, more than 75% are singletons. This clonotype was obtained from a woman under 30 who had recovered from COVID-19. The specimen sequenced was peripheral blood. The chain carries TRBV11-3 and TRBJ2-1, with TRBD1 matching 9 bases. The CDR3 sequence is CASSFWTGDEQFF. The CDR3 DNA is TGTGCCAGCAGCTTCTGGACAGGGGATGAGCAGTTCTTC.